This T cell receptor (beta chain) originates from a study of tissue T cells after allogeneic stem cell transplantation. Findings of the study overall: Motif-based clustering found tissue-specific repertoire signatures shared across patients, though few clones were shared.

Libraries were prepared by immunoSEQ multiplex PCR; TCRdb keeps only in-frame clonotypes and omits some of them. The data show roughly 8,600 clones, 37% seen once. On this clone itself: Its antigen is unidentified. Genes and germline come from the mouse. The CDR3 end falls 1 residue outside the read, so it is completed with the germline J gene.

V was shortened by 10 bases and J by 4 bases, with 14 bases between the two germline ends. This CDR3 contains 13 residues. The V gene's germline CDR1 is FNHDT and CDR2 SITEND (reference sequence). As to time point: mouse harvest day 14 after allogeneic transplant. The graft held 10^6 splenic CD5+ T cells and 10^7 T-cell-depleted bone marrow cells. The sequence derives from a female BALB/c mouse given C57BL/6 T cells with graft-versus-host disease after an allogeneic hematopoietic cell transplant. The V gene is TRBV19, the J gene TRBJ1-4; possible D gene TRBD1, 6 bases. Sequencing was performed on skin. The CDR3 DNA, read in part, is TGTGCCCGTCCCGGGACACTCAACGAAAGATTATTT. Its protein product is CARPGTLNERLF. In full, the CDR3 reads CARPGTLNERLFF.